These 27 T cell receptor beta chains share one sample of origin, sequenced in a study of T-cell memory formation after mild COVID-19. One entry per CDR3 protein, called by TCRdb with MiXCR from the 5' RACE reads. The profile shows some 120,000 distinct CDR3 sequences, around a sixth of them singletons. Sequencing was performed on PBMCs or a T cell subset sorted from them (not recorded which). These TCRs come from an adult woman who had mild COVID-19 (a few samples of this study predate the infection). Cell type and time point are not known.

A few counts support this clonotype. The genes are TRBV25-1 and TRBJ2-7, with 7 positions matching TRBD2. There are 15 residues in the CDR3. The germline V gene has CDR1 MGHDK and CDR2 SYGVNS. V dropped 3 bases and J dropped 3; count of bases not matched to a gene: 8. The CDR3 loop is CASSETSGMSYEQYF. The DNA for the CDR3 is TGTGCCAGCAGTGAGACCAGCGGGATGAGCTACGAGCAGTACTTC.

This chain connects TRBV6-5 to TRBJ2-5; 8 bases map to TRBD1. J gave up 8 bases and V 8 bases, and 16 bases lay outside the gene matches. This CDR3 is 15 amino acids long. Germline CDR1 MNHEY, CDR2 SVGAGI. The DNA of the CDR3 is TGTGCCAGCCTACCGGTTCATACAGGGGGAGGAACCCAGTACTTC. Translated, it gives CASLPVHTGGGTQYF.

V is TRBV11-3 and J is TRBJ2-1; TRBD2 matches 10 bases. There are 16 residues in the CDR3. V lost 3 bases to trimming and J lost 7 bases; unmatched junction nucleotides: 9. Germline loops: CDR1 SGHNT, CDR2 YENEEA. This CDR3 reads CASSLAGTSVENEQFF. For the CDR3, the DNA is TGTGCCAGCAGCTTGGCCGGGACTAGCGTTGAAAATGAGCAGTTCTTC. The full variable domain, completed using reference TRBV11-3 and TRBJ2-1, is EAGVVQSPRYKIIEKKQPVAFWCNPISGHNTLYWYLQNLGQGPELLIRYENEEAVDDSQLPKDRFSAERLKGVDSTLKIQPAELGDSAVYLCASSLAGTSVENEQFFGPGTRLTVL.

The rearrangement links TRBV7-3 to TRBJ1-1, with D unresolved. V shed 2 bases and J shed 5 bases, with 12 bases lying between them. The CDR3 length is 14 residues. Germline values: CDR1 SGHTA, CDR2 FQGTGA. The DNA for the CDR3 is TGTGCCAGCAGCTTATCCCCTTTCGGGACTGAAGCTTTCTTT. It translates to CASSLSPFGTEAFF. The full variable domain, completed using reference TRBV7-3 and TRBJ1-1, is GAGVSQTPSNKVTEKGKYVELRCDPISGHTALYWYRQSLGQGPEFLIYFQGTGAADDSGLPNDRFFAVRPEGSVSTLKIQRTERGDSAVYLCASSLSPFGTEAFFGQGTRLTVV.

The genes are TRBV6-6 and TRBJ2-3; D perhaps matches TRBD2 (5 bases). This CDR3 has 17 residues. V dropped 4 bases and J dropped 0 bases, with 17 bases sitting between them. CDR1 and CDR2 (germline): MNHNY, SVGAGI (reference sequence). The CDR3 DNA sequence: TGTGCCAGCAGTTTCCCCAGAGGGAAAATGAGCACAGATACGCAGTATTTT. This translates into CASSFPRGKMSTDTQYF.

This clonotype occurred a few times. V and J are TRBV9 and TRBJ2-7, with a weak D call TRBD1 (6 bases). The germline V gene has CDR1 SGDLS and CDR2 YYNGEE. This CDR3 comprises 14 residues. V was trimmed by 2 bases and J by 2 bases, leaving 11 bases between them. Here the CDR3 reads CASSVGAGAYEQYF. The CDR3, as DNA: TGTGCCAGCAGCGTGGGAGCAGGGGCCTACGAGCAGTACTTC. Supplemented by reference TRBV9 and TRBJ2-7, the full variable domain reads DSGVTQTPKHLITATGQRVTLRCSPRSGDLSVYWYQQSLDQGLQFLIQYYNGEERAKGNILERFSAQQFPDLHSELNLSSLELGDSALYFCASSVGAGAYEQYFGPGTRLTVT.

The chain employs TRBV2 and TRBJ2-3, with unresolved D. This CDR3 comprises 15 residues. Germline values: CDR1 SNHLY, CDR2 FYNNEI. V gave up 10 bases and J gave up 0 bases, with 17 bases separating them. The chain's CDR3 is CAIMEGLSSTDTQYF. As DNA, the CDR3 is TGTGCCATAATGGAAGGGCTTTCTAGCACAGATACGCAGTATTTT.

V is TRBV5-1 and J is TRBJ2-2; the D is unclear. V lost 0 bases to trimming and J lost 6 bases, with 6 bases between them. The CDR3 runs to 13 residues. The germline CDR1 and CDR2 sequences are SGHRS and YFSETQ. CDR3 residues: CASSLESPGELFF. For the CDR3, the DNA is TGCGCCAGCAGCTTGGAATCTCCCGGGGAGCTGTTTTTT. Based on the CDR3 plus reference TRBV5-1 and TRBJ2-2, the full variable domain is KAGVTQTPRYLIKTRGQQVTLSCSPISGHRSVSWYQQTPGQGLQFLFEYFSETQRNKGNFPGRFSGRQFSNSRSEMNVSTLELGDSALYLCASSLESPGELFFGEGSRLTVL.

J is TRBJ2-5 and V is TRBV9, with 8 positions matching TRBD1. Losses at the gene ends were 3 bases for V and 5 bases for J; bases not matched to a gene: 3. Germline CDR1 is SGDLS and CDR2 is YYNGEE. The CDR3 is 13 amino acids. The CDR3: CASSGQGWETQYF. The CDR3 nucleotides are TGTGCCAGCAGCGGACAGGGGTGGGAGACCCAGTACTTC. The variable domain in full, with the rest retrieved from reference TRBV9 and TRBJ2-5, is DSGVTQTPKHLITATGQRVTLRCSPRSGDLSVYWYQQSLDQGLQFLIQYYNGEERAKGNILERFSAQQFPDLHSELNLSSLELGDSALYFCASSGQGWETQYFGPGTRLLVL.

This clonotype was recorded a few times. This rearrangement joins TRBV7-2 to TRBJ2-5; 7 bases are shared with TRBD2. Looked up from germline, CDR1 is SGHTA and CDR2 is FQGNSA. The CDR3 is 15 residues long. The V segment lost 7 bases and the J segment 2 bases; nucleotides outside the gene matches: 10. The CDR3 is CASTDRGTIQETQYF. CDR3 coding DNA: TGTGCCAGCACCGACCGAGGGACTATACAAGAGACCCAGTACTTC. Variable domain in full (rest from reference TRBV7-2 and TRBJ2-5): GAGVSQSPSNKVTEKGKDVELRCDPISGHTALYWYRQSLGQGLEFLIYFQGNSAPDKSGLPSDRFSAERTGGSVSTLTIQRTQQEDSAVYLCASTDRGTIQETQYFGPGTRLLVL.

The CDR3 region is CASSYQTGNEQYF. DNA for the CDR3: TGTGCCAGCAGTTACCAGACAGGAAACGAGCAGTACTTC. The rearrangement uses TRBV6-6 and TRBJ2-7, with D tentatively TRBD1 (6 bases). The ends were cut back, 2 bases at V and 5 bases at J, with 10 bases in the middle. Germline CDR1 is MNHNY and CDR2 is SVGAGI (reference sequence). The CDR3 contains 13 residues.

CDR3 residues: CASTPGHLGETQYF. The CDR3, as DNA: TGTGCCAGCACCCCGGGACACCTAGGGGAGACCCAGTACTTC. The chain is built from TRBV13 and TRBJ2-5, with D tentatively TRBD1 (6 bases). V was clipped by 7 bases and J by 5 bases, with 17 bases between them. CDR3 size: 14 residues. The germline CDR1 and CDR2 sequences are PRHDT and FYEKMQ (reference sequence).

At least ten counts were recorded for this clonotype. The chain joins TRBV5-1 to TRBJ2-7; D is perhaps TRBD2 (5 bases). Trimming pared 4 bases from V and 0 bases from J, leaving 11 bases between. Germline CDR1 is SGHRS and CDR2 is YFSETQ. The CDR3 spans 14 residues. The CDR3 DNA reads TGCGCCAGCAGCCCTCGACGGGACTCCTACGAGCAGTACTTC. Its protein product is CASSPRRDSYEQYF.

This rearrangement joins TRBV27 to TRBJ2-4; a weak D match, TRBD2 (6 bases). The germline V and J ends were trimmed by 3 bases and 2 bases, with 26 bases remaining between them. The CDR3 length is 20 residues. Germline CDR1 is MNHEY and CDR2 is SMNVEV (reference sequence). The CDR3 sequence: CASSFRKDRRDDLSKNIQYF. The CDR3 bases are TGTGCCAGCAGTTTTCGTAAGGACCGGAGGGATGATCTCTCCAAAAACATTCAGTACTTC.

The chain employs TRBV29-1 and TRBJ1-1; 8 positions match TRBD1. CDR1 and CDR2 from the germline V gene are SQVTM and ANQGSEA. J gave up 0 bases and V 7 bases, and 4 bases lay outside the gene matches. The CDR3 has 13 amino acids. In nucleotides, the CDR3 is TGCAGCGACATGACAGGGGTGAACACTGAAGCTTTCTTT. Translation: CSDMTGVNTEAFF.

This clonotype was seen more than once but under ten times. This chain joins TRBV7-6 and TRBJ2-1; D might be TRBD2 (7 bases). In germline, CDR1 is SGHVS, CDR2 FNYEAQ. CDR3 size: 15 residues. V was pared by 1 base and J by 5 bases, with 12 bases between. The CDR3 sequence is CASSLGGGQNNEQFF. The CDR3 region has the DNA TGTGCCAGCAGCTTAGGGGGGGGCCAGAACAATGAGCAGTTCTTC.

The chain recombines TRBV2 with TRBJ2-7; 7 nucleotides line up with TRBD2. V lost 4 bases and J lost 3; bases outside the gene matches: 6. Germline CDR1 is SNHLY and CDR2 is FYNNEI. The CDR3 sequence is 14 residues long. The CDR3 coding sequence is TGTGCCAGCAGTGGGCAGAGGACTAGCTACGAGCAGTACTTC. The encoded protein is CASSGQRTSYEQYF.

The V call is TRBV7-2, the J call TRBJ2-2; the D gene could be TRBD1 or TRBD2 (6 bases each). Trimming removed 7 bases at V and 5 bases at J, with 20 bases between. Germline assignment: CDR1 SGHTA and CDR2 FQGNSA. The CDR3 loop spans 16 amino acids. As DNA, the CDR3 is TGTGCCAGCACAACCGACAGGCGGAGGGGGACCGGGGAGCTGTTTTTT. Amino acid sequence: CASTTDRRRGTGELFF.

This rearrangement joins TRBV4-1 to TRBJ2-1; 7 nucleotides align to TRBD1. The ends lost 3 bases at V and 15 bases at J; junction bases unmatched: 8. CDR3 length: 12 amino acids. CDR1 is MGHRA and CDR2 is YSYEKL in the germline V gene. This CDR3 is CASSHRQGGRFF. Written as DNA, the CDR3 is TGCGCCAGCAGCCATCGACAGGGTGGTAGGTTCTTC.

This sequence joins TRBV4-3 and TRBJ1-2; perhaps TRBD1 as D (5 bases). V dropped 1 base and J dropped 5 bases, with 20 bases sitting between them. Germline loops: CDR1 LGHNA, CDR2 YSLEER. The CDR3 extends over 17 amino acids. The CDR3 here is CASSQGLRSGTMYGYTF. As DNA, the CDR3 is TGCGCCAGCAGCCAAGGCCTACGATCCGGGACGATGTATGGCTACACCTTC.

In its sample, this clonotype was seen a few times. CDR3 in DNA: TGTGCCAGCAGCAGGGGCTGGAACACCGGGGAGCTGTTTTTT. It codes for CASSRGWNTGELFF. The gene calls are TRBV27 and TRBJ2-2; a possible D gene is TRBD1 (6 bases). The CDR3 covers 14 residues. Germline CDR1 and CDR2: MNHEY and SMNVEV (reference sequence). Trimming removed 6 bases at V and 1 base at J, with 9 bases between.

This clonotype occurred a few times. This chain links TRBV7-9 with TRBJ1-1; TRBD1 is a possible D gene (5 bases). In germline, CDR1 is SEHNR, CDR2 FQNEAQ (reference sequence). Trimming removed 7 bases from V and 0 bases from J, with 9 bases in between. The CDR3 has 13 residues. CDR3 amino acids: CASMEGMNTEAFF. CDR3 coding DNA: TGTGCCAGCATGGAGGGGATGAACACTGAAGCTTTCTTT.

Only a few counts were recorded for this clonotype. V and J are TRBV6-5 and TRBJ2-7; D is perhaps TRBD1 (5 bases). Germline CDR1 is MNHEY and CDR2 is SVGAGI. V gave up 6 bases and J gave up 2 bases, with 20 bases separating them. The CDR3 spans 16 residues. The chain's CDR3 is CASSRLGADPTYEQYF. DNA for the CDR3: TGTGCCAGCAGCCGCCTAGGGGCAGACCCAACCTACGAGCAGTACTTC.

This clonotype was seen more than once but under ten times. The chain employs TRBV7-2 and TRBJ2-1; tentatively, D is TRBD2 (5 bases). Trimming left V 6 bases short and J 8 bases short, with 17 bases between. Germline V CDR1 and CDR2: SGHTA, FQGNSA. This CDR3 region has 14 residues. The DNA for the CDR3 is TGTGCCAGCAGGCCGGGCTCTGCCGGGGATGAGCAGTTCTTC. This sequence encodes CASRPGSAGDEQFF.

This clonotype was counted a few times. The rearrangement links TRBV3-1 to TRBJ2-5; no clear D gene. Germline V gives CDR1 LGHDT, CDR2 YNNKEL (reference sequence). CDR3 size: 16 residues. V shed 1 base and J shed 1 base, with 13 bases lying between them. In nucleotides, the CDR3 is TGTGCCAGCAGCCAAGTACCCCACGATGTCCAAGAGACCCAGTACTTC. Protein sequence: CASSQVPHDVQETQYF.

This clonotype was detected ten times or more. The chain carries TRBV5-1 and TRBJ2-1, with 11 bases matching TRBD1. This CDR3 has 17 amino acids. Trimming took 0 bases from V and 10 from J; bases not matched to a gene: 12. Germline assignment: CDR1 SGHRS and CDR2 YFSETQ. The CDR3 DNA follows: TGCGCCAGCAGCTTGGAGGTTATAGGACAGGGGGCTAGGGAGCAGTTCTTC. Amino acid sequence: CASSLEVIGQGAREQFF.

J is TRBJ1-6 and V is TRBV4-3; no definite D call. CDR3 length: 17 amino acids. The germline V gene encodes CDR1 LGHNA and CDR2 YSLEER. V was trimmed by 3 bases and J by 10 bases, leaving 22 bases between them. CDR3 nucleotide sequence: TGCGCCAGCAGCCAGGACCGTACTCTACCGGGCGGGTCACCCCTCCACTTT. Translating gives CASSQDRTLPGGSPLHF.